What follows are 10 T cell receptor beta chains derived from one specimen sequenced in a study of molecular identifiers for immune sequencing clone quantification. From the PCR reads, TCRdb called clonotypes with MiXCR, one entry per CDR3 protein. This repertoire shows approximately 54,000 distinct CDR3 sequences, 20% to 25% found once; its top ten account for 1.9%. Sequences were obtained from naive CD8+ T cells from blood, with Jurkat cell RNA spiked in. Regarding subset: FACS-sorted CD8+CD4-CCR7+CD45RA+ naive T cells. These receptors were collected from a human donor in good health. Some libraries in this study had Jurkat cell RNA spiked in.

In its sample, this clonotype was seen a few times. The chain links TRBV10-3 to TRBJ1-2; D call uncertain. Per the germline V gene, CDR1 is ENHRY and CDR2 is SYGVKD. CDR3 size: 14 residues. The V end lost 3 bases, the J end lost 5 bases, and 13 bases lay between the germline ends. The CDR3 spells CAISDTGRSYGYTF. The CDR3 nucleotides are TGTGCCATCAGTGACACTGGTCGCTCTTATGGCTACACCTTC.

In its sample, this clonotype was seen many times. The chain is built from TRBV15 and TRBJ2-3, with 12 bases that match TRBD2. This CDR3 contains 17 residues. CDR1 is LNHNV and CDR2 is YYDKDF in the germline V gene (reference sequence). V gave up 2 bases and J gave up 5 bases; unmatched junction bases: 8. The CDR3 spells CATSRITSGRLEDTQYF. CDR3 DNA sequence: TGTGCCACCAGCAGAATTACTAGCGGGAGGTTGGAAGATACGCAGTATTTT.

This clonotype has a count of ten or more. The chain recombines TRBV7-6 with TRBJ2-7, with D unresolved. Trimming shortened V by 8 bases and J by 4 bases, and 21 bases separated the two germline ends. This CDR3 comprises 15 residues. Germline V CDR1 and CDR2: SGHVS, FNYEAQ. CDR3: CASSSGGSGKYEQYF. CDR3 DNA sequence: TGTGCCAGCTCGTCGGGCGGCTCTGGAAAATACGAGCAGTACTTC.

This clonotype came up many times. This chain connects TRBV7-2 to TRBJ2-7; the D call may be TRBD1 or TRBD2 (5 bases each). The CDR3 sequence is 15 residues long. Germline assignment: CDR1 SGHTA and CDR2 FQGNSA. V was shortened by 5 bases and J by 2 bases, with 16 bases between the two germline ends. CDR3 amino acids: CASSPHPLGAYEQYF. CDR3 coding DNA: TGTGCCAGCAGCCCTCACCCTTTGGGGGCCTACGAGCAGTACTTC.

This clonotype was seen ten or more times. This chain links TRBV12-3 or TRBV12-4 with TRBJ1-3; 9 nucleotides agree with TRBD1. With 5 bases clipped from V and 2 bases from J, the junction kept 1 base outside the gene matches. The CDR3 has 14 residues. The CDR3 loop reads CASSRTGAGNTIYF. The DNA for the CDR3 is TGTGCCAGCAGTCGGACAGGGGCTGGAAACACCATATATTTT.

This clonotype was seen repeatedly, ten times or more. This rearrangement joins TRBV5-4 to TRBJ2-7; D remains unclear. V dropped 3 bases and J dropped 3 bases, with 7 bases sitting between them. Germline V CDR1 and CDR2: SGHNT, YYREEE (reference sequence). The CDR3 contains 12 residues. CDR3 region: CASSSGGYEQYF. The CDR3 nucleotides are TGTGCCAGCAGCTCGGGTGGCTACGAGCAGTACTTC.

The table lists this clonotype with many counts. V is TRBV6-6 and J is TRBJ2-3; 7 bases match TRBD1. Germline V gives CDR1 MNHNY, CDR2 SVGAGI (reference sequence). Trimming removed 7 bases from V and 1 base from J; junction bases left unmatched: 2. The CDR3 is 13 amino acids. The CDR3 DNA reads as TGTGCCAGCAACACAGGGGGCACAGATACGCAGTATTTT. It encodes CASNTGGTDTQYF.

This clonotype was picked up many times. The chain employs TRBV20-1 and TRBJ1-3; TRBD1 agrees at 9 bases. Losses at the gene ends were 6 bases for V and 0 bases for J; bases not matched to a gene: 12. This CDR3 is 17 amino acids long. CDR1 DFQATT and CDR2 SNEGSKA come from the germline V gene (reference sequence). This CDR3 reads CSATGQGAQISGNTIYF. DNA for the CDR3: TGCAGTGCAACGGGACAGGGAGCCCAAATCTCTGGAAACACCATATATTTT.

This clonotype was observed at least ten times. V usage is TRBV5-1 and J usage is TRBJ1-1; D not resolved. Deletions cut 0 bases from V and 2 bases from J, with 8 bases between. Germline CDR1 SGHRS, CDR2 YFSETQ. The CDR3 contains 14 residues. The CDR3 protein is CASSLDTFNTEAFF. The CDR3 DNA sequence: TGCGCCAGCAGCTTGGACACTTTTAACACTGAAGCTTTCTTT.

This clonotype was seen at least ten times. The chain is built from TRBV3-1 and TRBJ2-5; 8 bases fit TRBD2. The CDR3 contains 16 residues. The J segment lost 1 base and the V segment lost 4 bases, leaving 8 bases of the junction unmatched. The germline V gene has CDR1 LGHDT and CDR2 YNNKEL (reference sequence). The CDR3 here is CASSPTIAGSQETQYF. DNA for the CDR3: TGTGCCAGCAGCCCAACCATAGCGGGAAGCCAAGAGACCCAGTACTTC.